This T cell receptor (beta chain) was sequenced during a study of T cell changes during pregnancy in multiple sclerosis. TCRdb's table, derived via immunoSEQ multiplex PCR, lists solely in-frame clones and lacks some. Here the sample spans around 50,000 clones, just over 90% being singletons. V was trimmed by 2 bases and J by 8 bases, leaving 16 bases between them. The CDR3 covers 15 residues. CDR1 and CDR2 (germline): SGHVS, FNYEAQ. The chain uses TRBV7-6 and TRBJ2-1; D may be TRBD1 (6 bases). Material: CD4+ T cells from peripheral blood mononuclear cells, obtained in the second trimester of pregnancy. The sequence derives from a female donor with multiple sclerosis, enrolled in a pregnancy study. This CDR3 reads CASSLTGTRNDEQFF. The DNA for the CDR3 is TGTGCCAGCAGCTTAACCGGGACACGGAACGATGAGCAGTTCTTC.